Listed below are T cell receptor beta chains from one sample, sequenced in a study of blood T cell repertoires in COVID-19. Repertoires were generated with immunoSEQ multiplex PCR, while TCRdb's copy carries only in-frame clones and drops some. The repertoire holds about 160,000 clones, with approximately 80% as singletons. The specimen sequenced was peripheral blood. These receptors were obtained from a woman between 40 and 50 years old with COVID-19, enrolled during active disease. Both conserved end residues are part of each CDR3. The D gene is left open where the match is weak. Only some rows state a clone size, as once, few, many or a class for expanded clones.

V gene	J gene	clone size	D gene	CDR3 protein	CDR3 DNA
TRBV2	TRBJ2-2	.	.	CASSLASANTGELFF	TGTGCCAGCAGTCTAGCTTCCGCGAACACCGGGGAGCTGTTTTTT
TRBV7-9	TRBJ2-3	many	.	CASSPKAADTQYF	TGTGCCAGCAGTCCCAAGGCGGCAGATACGCAGTATTTT
TRBV6-5	TRBJ2-5	.	TRBD1	CASKQTGGRETQYF	TGTGCCAGCAAACAAACAGGGGGCAGGGAGACCCAGTACTTC
TRBV6-5	TRBJ1-3	.	.	CASSYGQGNTIYF	TGTGCCAGCAGTTACGGACAGGGAAACACCATATATTTT
TRBV6-5	TRBJ1-3	.	.	CASRWTTGNTIYF	TGTGCCAGCAGATGGACAACTGGAAACACCATATATTTT
TRBV11-3	TRBJ2-1	once	.	CASSNVSNEQFF	TGTGCCAGCAGCAACGTCAGCAATGAGCAGTTCTTC
TRBV30	TRBJ1-2	.	.	CAFLSGGYTF	TGTGCCTTCCTTTCGGGGGGCTACACCTTC
TRBV4-2	TRBJ2-2	.	TRBD2	CASSRAGGRDTGELFF	TGTGCCAGCAGCCGAGCGGGGGGGCGAGACACCGGGGAGCTGTTTTTT
TRBV6-6	TRBJ2-2	.	.	CASSLSLGASNTGELFF	TGTGCCAGCAGTCTCTCCCTAGGAGCGTCGAACACCGGGGAGCTGTTTTTT
TRBV11-2	TRBJ2-2	.	TRBD2	CASSPTRTSAGELFF	TGTGCCAGCAGCCCAACCCGGACTAGCGCCGGGGAGCTGTTTTTT
TRBV19	TRBJ2-6	.	.	CASSPRSGISGANVLTF	TGTGCCAGTAGTCCAAGGTCAGGGATCTCTGGGGCCAACGTCCTGACTTTC
TRBV27	TRBJ2-3	once	TRBD2	CASSHISGGGWTDTQYF	TGTGCCAGCAGTCATATAAGCGGGGGCGGGTGGACAGATACGCAGTATTTT
TRBV7-9	TRBJ2-1	.	TRBD2	CASSAPGGRKDNEQFF	TGTGCCAGCAGCGCCCCGGGAGGGCGGAAGGACAATGAGCAGTTCTTC
TRBV5-1	TRBJ1-2	.	.	CASSLRWDKTSNGYTF	TGCGCCAGCAGCTTGCGTTGGGACAAAACTTCAAATGGCTACACCTTC
TRBV28	TRBJ2-1	.	.	CASTSGRRSYNEQFF	TGTGCCAGCACCTCAGGGAGGCGCTCCTACAATGAGCAGTTCTTC
TRBV5-1	TRBJ2-5	.	TRBD1	CASRNQGAGETQYF	TGCGCCAGCAGAAACCAGGGGGCGGGAGAGACCCAGTACTTC
TRBV9	TRBJ2-3	once	TRBD2	CASSPGDYRTDTQYF	TGTGCCAGCAGCCCCGGGGACTACCGCACAGATACGCAGTATTTT
TRBV12-3/TRBV12-4	TRBJ1-5	.	.	CASSLHSQPQHF	TGTGCCAGCAGCCTACATAGCCAGCCCCAGCATTTT
TRBV6-5	TRBJ2-2	.	.	CASRPGRQNTGELFF	TGTGCCAGCAGACCAGGGAGGCAGAACACCGGGGAGCTGTTTTTT
TRBV19	TRBJ2-1	.	TRBD2	CASMGLAGRGEQFF	TGTGCCAGTATGGGGCTAGCGGGCAGGGGTGAGCAGTTCTTC
TRBV6-1	TRBJ1-2	.	.	CASSEGFVPRGYGYTF	TGTGCCAGCAGTGAAGGGTTTGTCCCTCGGGGCTATGGCTACACCTTC
TRBV6-6	TRBJ1-2	.	.	CASSLGGPNYGYTF	TGTGCCAGCAGTCTCGGGGGGCCCAACTATGGCTACACCTTC
TRBV19	TRBJ1-4	.	TRBD1	CASSTGRGPATNEKLFF	TGTGCCAGTAGTACGGGCAGGGGGCCTGCAACTAATGAAAAACTGTTTTTT
TRBV7-6	TRBJ1-1	.	.	CASSLPKQGRAFF	TGTGCCAGCAGCTTACCCAAACAGGGTAGGGCTTTCTTT
TRBV6-5	TRBJ2-1	.	.	CASSPLSGAYNEQFF	TGTGCCAGCAGTCCCCTTAGCGGAGCTTACAATGAGCAGTTCTTC
TRBV5-4	TRBJ1-2	.	.	CASSSISRDYTF	TGTGCCAGCAGCTCAATCTCCAGGGACTACACCTTC
TRBV7-8	TRBJ1-1	.	.	CASSLRQRLNTEAFF	TGTGCCAGCAGCCTACGACAGAGATTGAACACTGAAGCTTTCTTT
TRBV14	TRBJ1-2	.	TRBD1	CASSQGRRQGAGGYTF	TGTGCCAGCAGCCAAGGCCGGAGACAGGGGGCGGGAGGCTACACCTTC
TRBV30	TRBJ2-1	.	.	CAWSVDSSSYNEQFF	TGTGCCTGGAGTGTAGATTCTAGCTCCTACAATGAGCAGTTCTTC
TRBV12-3/TRBV12-4	TRBJ1-2	.	.	CASSSPPGYGYTF	TGTGCCAGCAGTTCCCCCCCAGGGTATGGCTACACCTTC
TRBV18	TRBJ1-2	.	.	CASSPRFSYGYTF	TGTGCCAGCTCACCGAGGTTCTCCTATGGCTACACCTTC
TRBV15	TRBJ2-5	.	.	CATSRDRGSQETQYF	TGTGCCACCAGCAGAGATCGCGGCAGCCAAGAGACCCAGTACTTC
TRBV29-1	TRBJ2-1	once	.	CSVETLTYNEQFF	TGCAGCGTTGAAACTTTAACCTACAATGAGCAGTTCTTC
TRBV25-1	TRBJ1-2	.	.	CATEDRLYGYTF	TGTGCCACTGAAGACAGACTCTATGGCTACACCTTC